The present T cell receptor (beta chain) was sequenced within a study of human CD8 memory T cell subsets. Study results and caveats: Stem-like memory T cell repertoires barely overlapped those of precursor exhausted T cells. This study sequenced T cell receptor beta chains only.

Germline V gene lookup returns CDR1 LNHDA and CDR2 SQIVND (reference sequence). The length of the CDR3 is 12 residues. Of note for this clonotype: The antigen remains unidentified.

Investigators built TCR beta libraries using UMI-labeled 5' RACE. TCRdb reprocessed the 5' RACE reads and keeps a single row for each CDR3 protein, giving no DNA. Recorded for this sample: approximately 6,700 distinct CDR3 sequences. Sample: CD8+ T cells from PBMCs. The chain has TRBV19 and TRBJ2-7; absent DNA, TCRdb's TRBD1 call cannot be checked. The source of this sequence is a human donor in good health. The CDR3 spells CASSFSGAEQYF.